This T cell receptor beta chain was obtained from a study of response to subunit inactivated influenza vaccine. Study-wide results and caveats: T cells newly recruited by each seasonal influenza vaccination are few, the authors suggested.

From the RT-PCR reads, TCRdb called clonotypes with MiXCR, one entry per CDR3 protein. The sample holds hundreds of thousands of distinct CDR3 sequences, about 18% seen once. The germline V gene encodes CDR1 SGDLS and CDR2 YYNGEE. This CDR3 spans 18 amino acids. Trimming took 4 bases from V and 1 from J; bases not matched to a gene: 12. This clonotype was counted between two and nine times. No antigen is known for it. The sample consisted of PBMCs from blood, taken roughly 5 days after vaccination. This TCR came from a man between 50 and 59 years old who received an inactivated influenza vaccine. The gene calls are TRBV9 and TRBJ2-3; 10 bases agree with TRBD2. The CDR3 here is CASSNGLAEAYRTDTQYF. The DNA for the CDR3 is TGTGCCAGCAGCAACGGACTAGCGGAAGCCTACCGCACAGATACGCAGTATTTT.